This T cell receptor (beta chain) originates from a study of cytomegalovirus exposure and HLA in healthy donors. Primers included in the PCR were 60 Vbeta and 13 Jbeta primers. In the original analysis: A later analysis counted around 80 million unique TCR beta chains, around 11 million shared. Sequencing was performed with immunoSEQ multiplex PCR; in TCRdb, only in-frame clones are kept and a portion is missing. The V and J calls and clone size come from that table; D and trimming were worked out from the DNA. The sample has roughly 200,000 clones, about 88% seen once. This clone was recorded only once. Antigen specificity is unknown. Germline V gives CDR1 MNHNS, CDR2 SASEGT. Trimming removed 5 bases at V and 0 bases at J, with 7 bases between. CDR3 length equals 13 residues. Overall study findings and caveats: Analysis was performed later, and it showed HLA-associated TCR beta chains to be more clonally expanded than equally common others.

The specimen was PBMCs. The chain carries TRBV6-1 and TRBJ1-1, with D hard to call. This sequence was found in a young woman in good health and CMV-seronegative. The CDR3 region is CASSRDMNTEAFF. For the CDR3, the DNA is TGTGCCAGCAGTCGCGATATGAACACTGAAGCTTTCTTT.